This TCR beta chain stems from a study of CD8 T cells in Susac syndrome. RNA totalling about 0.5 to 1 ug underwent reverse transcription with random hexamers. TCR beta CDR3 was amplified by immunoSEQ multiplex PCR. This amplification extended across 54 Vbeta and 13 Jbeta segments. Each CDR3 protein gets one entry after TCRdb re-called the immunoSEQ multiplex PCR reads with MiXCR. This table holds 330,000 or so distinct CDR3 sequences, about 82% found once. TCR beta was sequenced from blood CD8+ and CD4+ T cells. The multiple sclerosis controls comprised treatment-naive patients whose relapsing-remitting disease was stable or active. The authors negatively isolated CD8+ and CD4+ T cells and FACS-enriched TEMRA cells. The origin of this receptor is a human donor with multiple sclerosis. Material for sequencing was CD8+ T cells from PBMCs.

The CDR3 DNA is TGTGCCAGCAGTTTGGTAGCGGGAGTTTCCAATGAGCAGTTCTTC. It yields the protein CASSLVAGVSNEQFF. V and J are TRBV27 and TRBJ2-1, with 9 positions matching TRBD2. CDR1 is MNHEY, CDR2 SMNVEV, per germline (reference sequence). This CDR3 has 15 residues. The ends lost 3 bases at V and 6 bases at J; junction bases unmatched: 6.